Sequencing of this T cell receptor (beta chain) was carried out in a study of regulatory T cells in long-lasting Graves disease. Study-level information: To qualify as persistent, Graves' disease required over 5 years of antithyroid drugs with positive TSH receptor antibodies.

The time point is: persistent/refractory GD, antithyroid drugs over 5 years with positive TRAb. With RNA extracted from PBMCs as input, the TCR library was made. It was American Thyroid Association guidelines that determined Graves' disease diagnosis. Findings of the study overall: Persistent-disease Graves' patients showed less TCR diversity than new cases.

The length of the CDR3 is 14 residues. The V gene end was trimmed by 8 bases and the J gene end by 4 bases; junction bases not matched to a gene: 5. Germline-derived CDR1 and CDR2 are SNHLY and FYNNEI. Regarding this clonotype: The antigen remains undetermined.

Relying on iRepertoire HTBI primers and Arm-PCR of CDR3 regions, the team built TCR beta libraries. TCRdb processed the multiplex PCR reads anew with MiXCR; each CDR3 protein has one entry. This table has 300,000 to 350,000 distinct CDR3 sequences, around 20% appearing once. The sample in question was peripheral blood mononuclear cells (PBMCs), obtained when the disease was refractory, from a patient treated with antithyroid drugs. This TCR was recovered from a female donor with Graves disease. This chain links TRBV2 with TRBJ2-5, with 12 bases identical to TRBD1. The DNA of the CDR3 is TGTGCCAGCGCCGGGACAGGGGGCAGAGAGACCCAGTACTTC. It is translated as CASAGTGGRETQYF.